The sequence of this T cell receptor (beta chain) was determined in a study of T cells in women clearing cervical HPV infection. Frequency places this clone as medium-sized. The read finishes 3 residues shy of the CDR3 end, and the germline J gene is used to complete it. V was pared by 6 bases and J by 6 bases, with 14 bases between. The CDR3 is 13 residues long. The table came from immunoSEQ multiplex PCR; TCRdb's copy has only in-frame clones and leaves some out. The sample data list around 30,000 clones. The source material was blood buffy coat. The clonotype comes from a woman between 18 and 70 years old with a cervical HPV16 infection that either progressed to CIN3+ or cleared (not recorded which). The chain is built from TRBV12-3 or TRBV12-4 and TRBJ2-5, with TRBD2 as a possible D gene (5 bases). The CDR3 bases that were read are TGTGCCAGCAGCGTCTCGGGGTTCAAGACC. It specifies CASSVSGFKT. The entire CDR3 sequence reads CASSVSGFKTQYF.